Listed here are 10 T cell receptor beta chains from one sample, sequenced in a study of regulatory T cells in long-lasting Graves disease (dated by TCRdb to the early 2020s). The time point label on this specimen signifies: newly diagnosed GD, antithyroid drugs for less than 3 months. For both TCR sequencing and RNA sequencing, RNA was extracted from PBMCs using TRIzol. Libraries came from multiplex PCR. TCRdb records Illumina HiSeq 4000 as the sequencer. iRepertoire HTBI primers and Arm-PCR amplification of CDR3 regions were used to construct TCR beta libraries. The raw public data were reprocessed by TCRdb itself: fastp quality trimming at Q25, MiXCR clonotype calling, in-frame beta chains only. A single entry per CDR3 protein holds the most common genes and DNA from its merged rows. The sample table lists about 330,000 distinct CDR3 sequences, roughly 16% of them with a count of one. The ten largest clones add up to 20% to 25% of the sample.

These same records also appear under a second study, on T cells in Graves' hyperthyroidism and ophthalmopathy.

This material consisted of peripheral blood mononuclear cells (PBMCs), taken at new diagnosis, from a patient treated with antithyroid drugs. The receptors here all came from a woman under 30 with Graves disease. Donor details come from another sample of the same person, matched by shared clones.

The rearrangement uses TRBV7-2 and TRBJ2-7; 14 nucleotides align to TRBD2. Germline CDR1 SGHTA, CDR2 FQGNSA. This CDR3 comprises 19 residues. The V and J ends lost 8 bases and 0 bases, in that order; junction bases with no gene match: 15. This CDR3 is CASGWGLAGDYPRSYEQYF. The CDR3 nucleotides are TGTGCCAGCGGCTGGGGACTAGCGGGGGATTATCCACGCTCCTACGAGCAGTACTTC.

This clonotype showed up just a few times. This rearrangement joins TRBV5-4 to TRBJ1-5; D remains unclear. Between the trimmed V and J ends, which lost 0 bases and 1 base, there was a span of 8 bases. The CDR3 is made up of 15 amino acids. CDR1 is SGHNT, CDR2 YYREEE, per germline (reference sequence). In DNA, the CDR3 is TGTGCCAGCAGCTTGGATGGTATCAGCAATCAGCCCCAGCATTTT. Its translation: CASSLDGISNQPQHF. The variable domain in full, with the rest retrieved from reference TRBV5-4 and TRBJ1-5, is ETGVTQSPTHLIKTRGQQVTLRCSSQSGHNTVSWYQQALGQGPQFIFQYYREEENGRGNFPPRFSGLQFPNYSSELNVNALELDDSALYLCASSLDGISNQPQHFGDGTRLSIL.

This clonotype has only a few counts. DNA for the CDR3: TGTGCCAGCAGTTTAGGAGGGCGAGTCGGAGAGACCCAGTACTTC. Amino acids: CASSLGGRVGETQYF. This sequence joins TRBV28 and TRBJ2-1, with a tentative D call TRBD2 (6 bases). The J call is in doubt because the DNA end fits TRBJ2-5 better. This CDR3 is built from 15 residues. Germline V CDR1 and CDR2: MDHEN, SYDVKM.

This clonotype appeared a few times. This chain joins TRBV19 and TRBJ2-7; 7 nucleotides agree with TRBD1. V lost 4 bases to trimming and J lost 4 bases; unmatched junction nucleotides: 4. This CDR3 spans 13 amino acids. The germline V gene encodes CDR1 LNHDA and CDR2 SQIVND (reference sequence). CDR3 nucleotide sequence: TGTGCCAGTAGTAAGGGGGCGCGTTACGAGCAGTACTTC. Protein product: CASSKGARYEQYF.

The gene calls are TRBV5-1 and TRBJ2-7; D might be TRBD1 (6 bases). Trimming removed 4 bases at V and 4 bases at J, with 30 bases between. This CDR3 region has 19 residues. Germline V gene data show CDR1 as SGHRS and CDR2 as YFSETQ. CDR3 protein: CASSTSTGVGSVGNYEQYF. In DNA, the CDR3 is TGCGCCAGCAGCACCTCGACAGGCGTGGGCTCGGTTGGCAATTACGAGCAGTACTTC.

In its sample, this clonotype was seen many times. The V and J genes are TRBV12-3 or TRBV12-4 and TRBJ2-1; D is possibly TRBD2 (5 bases). Trimming took off 4 bases at V and 9 bases at J, with 16 bases between the two ends. The CDR3 covers 14 residues. The CDR3 DNA sequence: TGTGCCAGCAGTTCCCCGGGTCGAGGGAGTGAGCAGTTCTTC. Protein sequence: CASSSPGRGSEQFF.

This clonotype was detected ten times or more. The chain links TRBV28 to TRBJ2-7, with TRBD1 matching over 8 bases. Germline lookup yields CDR1 MDHEN and CDR2 SYDVKM. The CDR3 runs to 15 residues. V was pared by 5 bases and J by 2 bases, with 8 bases of the junction left unmatched. The CDR3 DNA sequence: TGTGCCAGCAGTCCTAGACAGGGGATAGCCTACGAGCAGTACTTC. Translation gives CASSPRQGIAYEQYF.

The chain is built from TRBV4-1 and TRBJ2-3, with D unclear. Germline V CDR1 and CDR2: MGHRA, YSYEKL. V was cut by 4 bases and J by 0 bases, with 20 bases left in between. The CDR3 runs 18 residues. CDR3 nucleotides: TGCGCCAGCAGCCGAGAGCCCTGGGCCCCATATAGCACAGATACGCAGTATTTT. Translating it yields CASSREPWAPYSTDTQYF.

The CDR3 sequence is CASSSYAGTDYEKLFF. Written as DNA, the CDR3 is TGTGCCAGCAGCTCCTATGCGGGGACCGACTACGAAAAACTGTTTTTT. The rearrangement uses TRBV13 and TRBJ1-4; tentatively, D is TRBD1 (5 bases). The CDR3 spans 16 residues. Germline V gene sequence: CDR1 PRHDT, CDR2 FYEKMQ (reference sequence). The V end was cut by 4 bases, the J end by 8 bases, with 20 bases between.

This clonotype was found many times. The chain is built from TRBV3-1 and TRBJ1-2, with 7 bases aligning to TRBD1. With 5 bases clipped from V and 7 bases from J, the junction kept 13 bases outside the gene matches. The CDR3 consists of 15 residues. CDR1 LGHDT and CDR2 YNNKEL come from the germline V gene (reference sequence). The CDR3 loop is CASSGRTGSAGGYTF. The CDR3, as DNA: TGTGCCAGCAGCGGAAGGACAGGAAGCGCAGGTGGCTACACCTTC.